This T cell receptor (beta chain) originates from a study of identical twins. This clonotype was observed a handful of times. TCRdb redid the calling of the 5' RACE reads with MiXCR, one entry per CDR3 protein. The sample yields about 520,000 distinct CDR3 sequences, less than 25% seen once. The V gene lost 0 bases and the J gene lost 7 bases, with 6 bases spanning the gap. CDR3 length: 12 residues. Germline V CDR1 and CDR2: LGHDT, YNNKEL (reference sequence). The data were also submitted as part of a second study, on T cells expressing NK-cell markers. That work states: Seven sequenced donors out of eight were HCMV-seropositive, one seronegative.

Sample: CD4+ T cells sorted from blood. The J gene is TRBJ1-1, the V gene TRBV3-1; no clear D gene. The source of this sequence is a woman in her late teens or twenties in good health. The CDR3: CASSQDAGEAFF. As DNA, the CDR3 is TGTGCCAGCAGCCAAGATGCGGGTGAAGCTTTCTTT.